A single sample is the source of the 18 T cell receptor beta chains below, sequenced in a study of circulating CD8 cells and anti-PD-1 response in melanoma. Using roughly 15 ng of total RNA, TCR libraries were made with the QIAseq Immune Repertoire TCR panel. MiXCR, run by TCRdb on the reads, gives a single entry per CDR3 protein. The sample lists several hundred distinct CDR3 sequences, around 9.6% occurring once. From live CD3+CD8+TCRalphabeta+ cells, four PD-1 and/or TIGIT subsets were sorted. Source: CD8+ T cells from PBMCs, taken at baseline or after one month of anti-PD-1 therapy (not recorded which). All receptors come from a human donor with melanoma.

Sample share makes this clonotype medium-sized. The CDR3 sequence is CASSPGTSDYEQYF. In DNA, the CDR3 is TGTGCCAGTAGTCCCGGGACTAGCGATTACGAGCAGTACTTC. The V call is TRBV19, the J call TRBJ2-7, with 10 bases aligning to TRBD2. CDR3 length: 14 residues. The V gene end was trimmed by 5 bases and the J gene end by 4 bases; junction bases not matched to a gene: 5. Germline CDR1 is LNHDA and CDR2 is SQIVND (reference sequence).

By its share, this clonotype is medium-sized. CDR3 residues: CASSQRGDTQYF. In DNA form, the CDR3 reads TGTGCCAGCAGCCAGAGGGGTGATACGCAGTATTTT. The V and J genes are TRBV27 and TRBJ2-3; D could derive from TRBD1 or TRBD2 (5 bases each). The CDR3 runs to 12 residues. The V end lost 6 bases, the J end lost 6 bases, and 10 bases lay between the germline ends. Germline V gene data show CDR1 as MNHEY and CDR2 as SMNVEV (reference sequence).

This clonotype is termed medium-sized. This chain joins TRBV9 and TRBJ2-7, with D tentatively TRBD1 (5 bases). Germline CDR1 SGDLS, CDR2 YYNGEE. CDR3 size: 15 residues. V was trimmed by 0 bases and J by 0 bases, leaving 10 bases between them. The CDR3 nucleotides are TGTGCCAGCAGCGTAGGGTCAGGGCCCTCCTACGAGCAGTACTTC. This encodes CASSVGSGPSYEQYF.

As regards this clonotype: This may be a read error, as it is one base from a much larger clone. This chain links TRBV19 with TRBJ1-2; D possibly corresponds to TRBD1 (5 bases). The CDR3 runs to 15 residues. CDR1 is LNHDA and CDR2 is SQIVND in the germline V gene (reference sequence). The CDR3 here is CARSIRLAGWYGYTF. The CDR3 coding sequence is TGTGCCAGAAGTATCCGATTGGCAGGGTGGTATGGCTACACCTTC.

By proportion, this clonotype is medium-sized. The rearrangement joins TRBV6-5 to TRBJ2-7; 9 nucleotides match TRBD1. In germline, CDR1 is MNHEY, CDR2 SVGAGI. CDR3 size: 17 residues. V was pared by 2 bases and J by 2 bases, with 10 bases of the junction left unmatched. The CDR3 reads CASSYLDTDRGPYEQYF. The CDR3 nucleotides read TGTGCCAGCAGTTACCTAGACACGGACAGGGGACCCTACGAGCAGTACTTC.

This clonotype is medium-sized by share. The chain uses TRBV4-3 and TRBJ2-1, with TRBD1 matching 9 bases. J lost 1 base, V lost 4 bases, and 2 bases had no gene match. Germline CDR1 and CDR2: LGHNA and YSLEER. The CDR3 totals 15 residues. CDR3 sequence (DNA): TGCGCCAGCAGCCTAGGACAGGGGTCCTACAATGAGCAGTTCTTC. It encodes CASSLGQGSYNEQFF.

V usage is TRBV11-3 and J usage is TRBJ2-7, with D possibly TRBD2 on 6 matching bases. CDR1 SGHNT and CDR2 YENEEA come from the germline V gene. The V and J ends lost 4 bases and 4 bases respectively, with 11 bases between them. This CDR3 contains 13 residues. The CDR3 sequence: CASSYGLPYEQYF. In DNA, the CDR3 is TGTGCCAGCAGCTACGGACTACCGTACGAGCAGTACTTC.

This clonotype is classed as medium-sized. The chain combines TRBV7-2 with TRBJ2-5, with 10 bases fitting TRBD2. The J segment lost 0 bases and the V segment lost 1 base, leaving 5 bases of the junction unmatched. This CDR3 spans 17 amino acids. Germline V gene sequence: CDR1 SGHTA, CDR2 FQGNSA. CDR3 in amino acids: CASSLGLAGADQETQYF. CDR3 bases: TGTGCCAGCAGCTTAGGGCTAGCGGGGGCGGACCAAGAGACCCAGTACTTC.

By share, this clonotype ranks as medium-sized. The chain links TRBV5-6 to TRBJ2-7; TRBD1 matches 8 bases. There are 14 residues in the CDR3. Germline V lookup: CDR1 SGHDT, CDR2 YYEEEE. The ends lost 5 bases at V and 0 bases at J; junction bases unmatched: 4. The CDR3 DNA is TGTGCCAGCAGTTGGACAGGGAGCTCCTACGAGCAGTACTTC. Amino acids: CASSWTGSSYEQYF.

This clonotype rates as medium-sized. The V gene is TRBV19, the J gene TRBJ1-1; 7 bases line up with TRBD1. Germline loops: CDR1 LNHDA, CDR2 SQIVND (reference sequence). CDR3 length: 13 residues. V lost 5 bases and J lost 4; bases outside the gene matches: 4. Here the CDR3 reads CASSPGQVTEAFF. The DNA for the CDR3 is TGTGCCAGTAGTCCCGGACAGGTCACTGAAGCTTTCTTT.

By its share, this clonotype is medium-sized. V gene TRBV6-5 combines with J gene TRBJ2-5; 12 bases line up with TRBD2. The length of the CDR3 is 15 residues. Per germline, CDR1 MNHEY and CDR2 SVGAGI. Germline trimming cut 4 bases from V and 5 bases from J; bases unmatched to any gene: 5. The CDR3, as DNA: TGTGCCAGCAGTTCTAGCGGGGGGGCCGGGGAGACCCAGTACTTC. Residues: CASSSSGGAGETQYF.

This clonotype is medium-sized (0.01 to 0.1%) within its sample. The chain joins TRBV24-1 to TRBJ2-2; TRBD1 matches at 10 bases. J gave up 7 bases and V 4 bases, and 2 bases lay outside the gene matches. Looked up from germline, CDR1 is KGHDR and CDR2 is SFDVKD. The CDR3 sequence is 14 residues long. CDR3 in amino acids: CATSDGDRGGELFF. The CDR3 DNA reads as TGTGCCACCAGTGACGGGGACAGGGGCGGGGAGCTGTTTTTT.

This clonotype counts as large (0.1 to 1%). This rearrangement joins TRBV29-1 to TRBJ2-1, with D possibly TRBD2 on 6 matching bases. The length of the CDR3 is 15 residues. With 0 bases removed from V and 7 bases from J, the gap between germline ends came to 16 bases. CDR1 is SQVTM and CDR2 is ANQGSEA in the germline V gene. CDR3 amino acids: CSVEEGLQEVNEQFF. The DNA of the CDR3 is TGCAGCGTTGAAGAGGGACTCCAGGAGGTTAATGAGCAGTTCTTC.

In this sample, this clonotype is medium-sized. The CDR3 DNA reads TGTGCCAGCAGCTTAGGATCGGGGGGGCTCATAGAGACCCAGTACTTC. It is translated as CASSLGSGGLIETQYF. The chain links TRBV11-2 to TRBJ2-5; 8 bases are shared with TRBD2. V lost 1 base, J lost 4 bases, and 8 bases stayed unmatched. Per germline, CDR1 SGHAT and CDR2 FQNNGV. CDR3 length equals 16 residues.

By sample fraction, this clonotype is medium-sized. The rearrangement links TRBV5-4 to TRBJ2-5, with D possibly being TRBD1 or TRBD2 (5 bases each). CDR3 length: 14 amino acids. Germline V lookup: CDR1 SGHNT, CDR2 YYREEE (reference sequence). V lost 5 bases, J lost 0 bases, and 11 bases lay in between. Written as DNA, the CDR3 is TGTGCCAGCAGGGCGTGGGGGTACCAAGAGACCCAGTACTTC. Translating it yields CASRAWGYQETQYF.

This clonotype is labeled as medium-sized. The genes are TRBV7-2 and TRBJ2-3; D uncertain. The CDR3 loop spans 16 amino acids. V was cut by 5 bases and J by 3 bases, with 18 bases left in between. CDR1 is SGHTA, CDR2 FQGNSA, per germline. The CDR3 loop is CASSGIWGAETDTQYF. The CDR3 DNA reads as TGTGCCAGCAGCGGCATTTGGGGTGCCGAGACAGATACGCAGTATTTT.

This clonotype qualifies as medium-sized. The rearrangement links TRBV2 to TRBJ1-2; tentative D call: TRBD1 (5 bases). Germline V lookup: CDR1 SNHLY, CDR2 FYNNEI. CDR3 length: 15 amino acids. The V gene lost 3 bases and the J gene lost 0 bases, with 11 bases spanning the gap. In nucleotides, the CDR3 is TGTGCCAGCAGTGACCCGACAGAAGCTAACTATGGCTACACCTTC. It encodes CASSDPTEANYGYTF.

As concerns this clonotype: This could be a read error, since a much larger clone is one nucleotide away. The chain uses TRBV20-1 and TRBJ2-1; D is unresolved. In germline, CDR1 is DFQATT, CDR2 SNEGSKA (reference sequence). This CDR3 spans 14 amino acids. The CDR3, as DNA: TGCAATGCTAGAGATCGCCAGTCCTACAATGAGCAGTTCTTC. It translates to CNARDRQSYNEQFF.